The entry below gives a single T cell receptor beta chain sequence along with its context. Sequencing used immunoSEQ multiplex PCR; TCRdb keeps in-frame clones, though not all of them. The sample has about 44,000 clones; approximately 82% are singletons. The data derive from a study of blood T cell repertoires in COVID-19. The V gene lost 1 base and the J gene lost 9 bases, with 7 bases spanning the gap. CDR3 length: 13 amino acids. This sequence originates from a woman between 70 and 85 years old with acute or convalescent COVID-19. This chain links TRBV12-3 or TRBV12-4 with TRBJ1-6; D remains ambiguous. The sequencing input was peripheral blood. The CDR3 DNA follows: TGTGCCAGCAGTTTAGGGCGGGGTTCACCCCTCCACTTT. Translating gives CASSLGRGSPLHF.